These 2 T cell receptor beta chains were sequenced from one sample in a study of blood T cell repertoires in COVID-19. Repertoires were generated with immunoSEQ multiplex PCR, while TCRdb's copy carries only in-frame clones and drops some. The sample consists of hundreds of thousands of clones, roughly 80% of them appearing once. Sequencing used PBMCs or T cells enriched from blood (not recorded which). Every receptor here comes from a woman aged 45-65 years who had been exposed to COVID-19.

The gene calls are TRBV10-2 and TRBJ2-2; TRBD1 agrees at 8 bases. Germline V lookup: CDR1 WSHSY, CDR2 SAAADI. The CDR3 extends over 17 amino acids. V was clipped by 2 bases and J by 4 bases; unmatched bases: 9. CDR3 residues: CASSERQGRMGTGELFF. The CDR3 bases are TGCGCCAGCAGTGAGAGACAGGGGAGGATGGGCACCGGGGAGCTGTTTTTT.

The rearrangement links TRBV28 to TRBJ1-2, with a tentative D call TRBD1 (6 bases). Germline values: CDR1 MDHEN, CDR2 SYDVKM. The CDR3 totals 13 residues. Between the trimmed V and J ends, which lost 6 bases and 3 bases, there was a span of 11 bases. The CDR3 DNA sequence: TGTGCCAGCAGGGGGGCTCATGACTATGGCTACACCTTC. As protein: CASRGAHDYGYTF.